The clone carrying this TCR beta chain appeared once. Sorted naive CD8 T cells were those defined as CD8+CD4-CCR7+CD45RA+. This sample stems from a study of molecular identifiers for immune sequencing clone quantification. The bulk TCR libraries were made with methods described before and with listed TCR primers. TCRdb re-derived calls from the PCR reads in MiXCR, one entry per CDR3 protein. The sample includes around 100,000 distinct CDR3 sequences, roughly 38% of them seen just once. Sequencing was done on a sample of naive CD8+ T cells from blood, with Jurkat cell RNA spiked in. The subset was: FACS-sorted CD8+CD4-CCR7+CD45RA+ naive T cells. The clonotype was recovered from a human donor in good health. Some libraries in this study had Jurkat cell RNA spiked in.

This CDR3 is CASSFVAGEFYEQYF. The DNA of the CDR3 is TGCGCCAGCAGCTTTGTGGCAGGGGAATTCTACGAGCAGTACTTC. The chain combines TRBV4-1 with TRBJ2-7, with D possibly being TRBD1 (6 bases). Germline assignment: CDR1 MGHRA and CDR2 YSYEKL. Trimming removed 5 bases from V and 3 bases from J, with 17 bases in between. The CDR3 runs to 15 residues.